This TCR beta chain was recovered during a study of regulatory T cells in long-lasting Graves disease (dated by TCRdb to the early 2020s). Describing the broader study: Persistent Graves' disease was defined as persistently positive TSH receptor autoantibodies together with antithyroid drug treatment for over 5 years. Persistent Graves' disease patients were compared with newly diagnosed Graves' disease patients by peripheral blood TCR sequencing and RNA sequencing. The study was conducted in China and was registered as a clinical trial. A total of roughly 33 samples underwent TCR sequencing: about 13 from persistent and roughly 20 from newly diagnosed Graves' disease patients. On average, persistent Graves' disease patients in the clinical cohort had been on antithyroid drugs for about 10 years. What the work shows at the level of the full study, not this receptor alone: Peripheral blood alone was examined, since thyroid tissue, which constituted the primary lesion, could not be accessed. Compared with newly diagnosed patients, patients with persistent Graves' disease had lower TCR Shannon entropy and fewer highly expanded clones, which suggests clonal expansion. As a limitation, the authors acknowledged that the small sample size may reduce accuracy. More public clonotypes were shared among persistent patients (more than 2,500) than among newly diagnosed patients (roughly 1,000). Sequencing and analysis were limited to the TCR beta chain. Preferential use of TRBV28, TRBJ1-2 and TRBJ2-5 was observed in persistent disease, whereas TRBV20-1 and TRBJ2-1 were favored in newly diagnosed disease.

Receptors were amplified or captured by multiplex PCR. The data were produced on an Illumina HiSeq 4000. iRepertoire HTBI primers and Arm-PCR amplification of CDR3 regions were used to construct TCR beta libraries. Before sequencing, the PCR products went through gel purification. On the study's bioinformatics: A total of fewer than 65 TRBV and about 13 TRBJ segments were identified across samples and were used for gene usage analysis of CDR3 amino acid clonotypes. COPE and FqMerger were used to merge the filtered high-quality paired reads into contigs. BLAST was used to align contigs to the IMGT TRBV, TRBD and TRBJ reference genes, and CDR3 was defined following IMGT. Any clonotype with a frequency above 0.1% was counted as a highly expanded clone. Repertoire diversity was measured by Shannon entropy, and V-J evenness by the Gini coefficient. A clonotype was considered public if more than one individual shared it. TCRdb reprocessing: public reads trimmed at Q25 with fastp, clones called with MiXCR, in-frame beta chains kept. One record per CDR3 amino acid sequence lists the most common genes and DNA. These V and J calls derive from TCRdb rather than the authors' analysis. Counted in this sample were around 450,000 distinct CDR3 sequences; around a fifth of them appeared once. Roughly 7.1% of the sample is in the top ten clones.

The label giving this sample's time point can be read as: persistent/refractory GD, antithyroid drugs over 5 years with positive TRAb. For both TCR sequencing and RNA sequencing, RNA was extracted from PBMCs using TRIzol. Graves' disease was diagnosed according to American Thyroid Association guidelines. Patients were recruited from an endocrinology department in Xi'an, China. From each patient, approximately 10 milliliters of peripheral blood was collected into an EDTA anticoagulant tube. Ficoll Paque Plus density gradient separation was used to isolate PBMCs, and no further T cell sorting was done. An Agilent 2100 Bioanalyzer and agarose gel were used to check RNA quality, while a NanoDrop 2000 measured RNA concentration. The CDR3 starts with the cysteine, ends with the phenylalanine, and has 16 residues. The only DNA kept is the CDR3, 48 bases in frame from the first base. V and J are truncated by 5 bases and 0 bases respectively, leaving an intervening sequence of 16 bases. CDR1 and CDR2, per the germline V gene, are MDHEN and SYDVKM.

This clonotype occurred many times. It lacks a known antigen. Base quality data are lacking; no much larger clone is found one base away. The receptor comes from a female donor with Graves disease. Sequencing used peripheral blood mononuclear cells (PBMCs), obtained when the disease was refractory, from a patient treated with antithyroid drugs. Rearrangement joined TRBV28 to TRBJ1-1; no confident D gene assignment can be made. The nucleotides read TGTGCCAGCAGTCCCCTTGTTCCGAACTTGAACACTGAAGCTTTCTTT. Translated, it reads CASSPLVPNLNTEAFF.